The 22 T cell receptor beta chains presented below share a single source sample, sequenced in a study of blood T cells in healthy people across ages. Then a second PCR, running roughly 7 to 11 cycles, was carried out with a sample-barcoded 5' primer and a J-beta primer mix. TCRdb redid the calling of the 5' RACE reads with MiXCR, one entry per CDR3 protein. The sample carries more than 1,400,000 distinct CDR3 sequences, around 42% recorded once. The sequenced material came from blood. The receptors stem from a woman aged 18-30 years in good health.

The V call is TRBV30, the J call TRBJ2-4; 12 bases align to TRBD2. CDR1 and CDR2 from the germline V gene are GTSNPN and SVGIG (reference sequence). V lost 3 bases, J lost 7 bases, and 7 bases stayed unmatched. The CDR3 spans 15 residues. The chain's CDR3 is CAWSARLAGVNIQYF. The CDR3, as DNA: TGTGCCTGGAGCGCCAGACTAGCGGGAGTGAACATTCAGTACTTC.

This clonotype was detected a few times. In DNA form, the CDR3 reads TGTGCCAGCAGTTTCTTTGGGACGGGTTCCTACAATGAGCAGTTCTTC. Its protein is CASSFFGTGSYNEQFF. This sequence joins TRBV6-2 or TRBV6-3 and TRBJ2-1; D possibly uses TRBD1 or TRBD2 (5 bases each). Germline CDR1 is MNHEY and CDR2 is SVGEGT. Trimming cost V 4 bases and J 1 base, with 14 bases left between them. The CDR3 has 16 residues.

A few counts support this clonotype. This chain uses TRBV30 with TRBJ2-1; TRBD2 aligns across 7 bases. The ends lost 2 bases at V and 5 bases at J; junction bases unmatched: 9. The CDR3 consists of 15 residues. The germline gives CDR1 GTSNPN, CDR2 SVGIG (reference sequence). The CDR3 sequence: CAWSTRGRVNNEQFF. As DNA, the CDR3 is TGTGCCTGGAGTACACGCGGGAGAGTAAACAATGAGCAGTTCTTC.

CDR3 bases: TGTGCCAGCAGTAGCAACATCGTTAATGAGCAGTTCTTC. Amino acid sequence: CASSSNIVNEQFF. V and J are TRBV12-3 or TRBV12-4 and TRBJ2-1; D remains unclear. This CDR3 has 13 residues. Trimming left V 5 bases short and J 7 bases short, with 12 bases between.

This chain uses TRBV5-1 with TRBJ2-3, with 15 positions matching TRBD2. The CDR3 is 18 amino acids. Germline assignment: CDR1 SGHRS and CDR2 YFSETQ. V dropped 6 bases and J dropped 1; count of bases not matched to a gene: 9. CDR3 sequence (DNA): TGCGCCAGCAACACCGGGACTAGCGGGAGGTTTGGCACAGATACGCAGTATTTT. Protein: CASNTGTSGRFGTDTQYF.

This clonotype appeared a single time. The CDR3: CAWRGQGNYGYTF. In DNA form, the CDR3 reads TGTGCCTGGAGGGGGCAGGGTAACTATGGCTACACCTTC. The chain couples TRBV30 to TRBJ1-2; maybe TRBD1 (5 bases). The CDR3 sequence is 13 residues long. In germline, CDR1 is GTSNPN, CDR2 SVGIG (reference sequence). With 3 bases removed from V and 1 base from J, the gap between germline ends came to 9 bases.

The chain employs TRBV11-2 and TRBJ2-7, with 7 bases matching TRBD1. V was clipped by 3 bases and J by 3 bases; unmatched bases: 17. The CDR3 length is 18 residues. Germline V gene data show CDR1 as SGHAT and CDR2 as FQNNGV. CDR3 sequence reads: CASSFDYPRPGQLYEQYF. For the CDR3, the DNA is TGTGCCAGCAGCTTCGACTATCCCCGGCCGGGACAGCTCTACGAGCAGTACTTC.

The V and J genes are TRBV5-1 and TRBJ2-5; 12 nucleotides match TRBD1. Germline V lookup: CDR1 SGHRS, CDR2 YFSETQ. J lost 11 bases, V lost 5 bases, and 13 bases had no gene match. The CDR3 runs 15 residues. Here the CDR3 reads CASRSGTGGRGEQYF. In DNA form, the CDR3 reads TGCGCCAGCAGGTCGGGGACAGGGGGCCGAGGTGAGCAGTACTTC. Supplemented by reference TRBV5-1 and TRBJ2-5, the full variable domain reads KAGVTQTPRYLIKTRGQQVTLSCSPISGHRSVSWYQQTPGQGLQFLFEYFSETQRNKGNFPGRFSGRQFSNSRSEMNVSTLELGDSALYLCASRSGTGGRGEQYFGPGTRLLVL.

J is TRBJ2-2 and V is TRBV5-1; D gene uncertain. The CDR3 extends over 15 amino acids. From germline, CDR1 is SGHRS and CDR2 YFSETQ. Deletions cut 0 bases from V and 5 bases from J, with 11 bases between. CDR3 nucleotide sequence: TGCGCCAGCAGCTTGGCCCGGAGTGGGACCGGGGAGCTGTTTTTT. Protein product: CASSLARSGTGELFF.

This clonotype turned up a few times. The CDR3: CASSLTRRTAYEQYF. CDR3 DNA: TGTGCCAGCAGTTTAACCCGCCGGACAGCCTACGAGCAGTACTTC. This sequence joins TRBV12-3 or TRBV12-4 and TRBJ2-5; TRBD1 is a possible D gene (6 bases). The J call is in doubt because the DNA end fits TRBJ2-7 better. The CDR3 sequence is 15 residues long.

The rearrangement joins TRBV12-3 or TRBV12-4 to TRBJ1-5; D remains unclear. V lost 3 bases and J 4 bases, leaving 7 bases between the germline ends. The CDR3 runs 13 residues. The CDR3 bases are TGTGCCAGCAGTTTTTTTGGTAATCAGCCCCAGCATTTT. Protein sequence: CASSFFGNQPQHF.

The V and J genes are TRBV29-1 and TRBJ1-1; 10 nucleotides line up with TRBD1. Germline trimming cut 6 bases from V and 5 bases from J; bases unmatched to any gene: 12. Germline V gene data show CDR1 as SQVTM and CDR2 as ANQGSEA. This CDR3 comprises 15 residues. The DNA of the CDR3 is TGCAGCGTCCCAGCGTTGGGGACAGGGGATACTGAAGCTTTCTTT. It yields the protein CSVPALGTGDTEAFF.

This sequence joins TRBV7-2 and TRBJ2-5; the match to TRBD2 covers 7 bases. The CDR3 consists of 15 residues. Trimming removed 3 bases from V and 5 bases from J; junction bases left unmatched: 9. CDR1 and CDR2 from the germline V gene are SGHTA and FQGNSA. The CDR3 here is CASSFYGGNGETQYF. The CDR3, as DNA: TGTGCCAGCAGCTTTTACGGGGGGAACGGGGAGACCCAGTACTTC.

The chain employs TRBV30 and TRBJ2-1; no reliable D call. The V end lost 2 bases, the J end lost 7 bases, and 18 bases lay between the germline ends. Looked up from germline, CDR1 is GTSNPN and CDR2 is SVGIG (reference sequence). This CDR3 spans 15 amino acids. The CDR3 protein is CAWSSMSTVWNEQFF. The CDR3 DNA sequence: TGTGCCTGGAGTAGTATGAGTACGGTGTGGAATGAGCAGTTCTTC.

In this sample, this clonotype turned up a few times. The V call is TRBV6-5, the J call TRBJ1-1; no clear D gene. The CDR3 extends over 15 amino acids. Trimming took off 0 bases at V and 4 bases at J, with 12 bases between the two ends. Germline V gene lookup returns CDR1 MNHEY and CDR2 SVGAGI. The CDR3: CASSYSRRRSTEAFF. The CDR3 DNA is TGTGCCAGCAGTTACTCGAGGAGGAGGAGCACTGAAGCTTTCTTT.

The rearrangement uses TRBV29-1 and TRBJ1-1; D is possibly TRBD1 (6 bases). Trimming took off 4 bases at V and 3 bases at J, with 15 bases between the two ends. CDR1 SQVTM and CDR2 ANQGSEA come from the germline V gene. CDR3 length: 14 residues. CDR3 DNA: TGCAGCGTTGGGGGGCGAGGTTTGGACACTGAAGCTTTCTTT. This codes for CSVGGRGLDTEAFF.

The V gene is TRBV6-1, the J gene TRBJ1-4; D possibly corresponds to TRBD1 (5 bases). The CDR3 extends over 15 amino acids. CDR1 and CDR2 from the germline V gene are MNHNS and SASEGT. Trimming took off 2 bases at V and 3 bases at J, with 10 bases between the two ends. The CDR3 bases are TGTGCCAGCAGTGAATCCCTAGGGGCTAATGAAAAACTGTTTTTT. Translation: CASSESLGANEKLFF.

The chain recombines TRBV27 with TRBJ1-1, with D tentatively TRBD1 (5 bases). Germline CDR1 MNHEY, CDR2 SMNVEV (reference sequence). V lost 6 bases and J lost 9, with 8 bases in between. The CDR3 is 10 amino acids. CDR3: CASSGTQAFF. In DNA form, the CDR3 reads TGTGCCAGCAGCGGGACGCAAGCTTTCTTT.

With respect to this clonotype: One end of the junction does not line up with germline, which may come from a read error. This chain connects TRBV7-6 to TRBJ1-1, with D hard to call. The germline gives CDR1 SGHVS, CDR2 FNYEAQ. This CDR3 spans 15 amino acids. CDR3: CASNLEAELNTEAFF. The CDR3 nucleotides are TGTGCCAGCAACTTAGAAGCAGAACTGAACACTGAAGCTTTCTTT.

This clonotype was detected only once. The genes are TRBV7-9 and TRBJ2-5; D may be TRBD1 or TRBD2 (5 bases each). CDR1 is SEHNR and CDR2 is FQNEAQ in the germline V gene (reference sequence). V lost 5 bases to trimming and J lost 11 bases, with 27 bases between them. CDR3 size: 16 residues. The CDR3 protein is CASSPTGTVSINEQYF. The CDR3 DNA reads TGTGCCAGCAGCCCCACCGGGACGGTCTCCATCAATGAGCAGTACTTC.

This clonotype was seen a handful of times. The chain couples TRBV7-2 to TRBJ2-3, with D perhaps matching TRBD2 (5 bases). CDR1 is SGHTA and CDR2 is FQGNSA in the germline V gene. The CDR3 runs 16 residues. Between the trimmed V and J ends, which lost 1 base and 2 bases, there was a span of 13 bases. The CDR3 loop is CASSLDSRRATDTQYF. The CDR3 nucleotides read TGTGCCAGCAGCTTAGATAGCCGGCGGGCCACAGATACGCAGTATTTT. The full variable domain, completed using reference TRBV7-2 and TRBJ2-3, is GAGVSQSPSNKVTEKGKDVELRCDPISGHTALYWYRQSLGQGLEFLIYFQGNSAPDKSGLPSDRFSAERTGGSVSTLTIQRTQQEDSAVYLCASSLDSRRATDTQYFGPGTRLTVL.

CDR3: CASNREGLSSYEQYF. CDR3 DNA sequence: TGTGCCAGCAACCGAGAGGGACTGAGCTCCTACGAGCAGTACTTC. V and J are TRBV2 and TRBJ2-7, with a weak D call TRBD2 (6 bases). The germline V gene has CDR1 SNHLY and CDR2 FYNNEI. This CDR3 is 15 amino acids long. V was pared by 7 bases and J by 0 bases, with 16 bases between.